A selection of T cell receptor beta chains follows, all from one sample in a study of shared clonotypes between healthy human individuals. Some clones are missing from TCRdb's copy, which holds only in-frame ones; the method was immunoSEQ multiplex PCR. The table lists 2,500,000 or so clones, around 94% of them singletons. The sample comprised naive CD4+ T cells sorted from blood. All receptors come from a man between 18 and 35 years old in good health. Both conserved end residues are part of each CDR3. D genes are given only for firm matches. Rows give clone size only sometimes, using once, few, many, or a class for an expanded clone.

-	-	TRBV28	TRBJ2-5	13	TGTGCCAGCAGGAGCTCTGGTGGGGTGACCCAGTACTTC	CASRSSGGVTQYF
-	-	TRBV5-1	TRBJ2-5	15	TGCGCCAGCAGCTTATCGTCCGGCGGTCAAGAGACCCAGTACTTC	CASSLSSGGQETQYF
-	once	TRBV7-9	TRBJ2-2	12	TGTGCCCCGACGGCGTACACCGGGGAGCTGTTTTTT	CAPTAYTGELFF
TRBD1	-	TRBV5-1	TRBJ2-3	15	TGCGCCAGCAGCTGGGGACAGGGGAGCACAGATACGCAGTATTTT	CASSWGQGSTDTQYF
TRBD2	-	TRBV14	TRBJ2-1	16	TGTGCCAGCAGCCAATCCCCAGCGGGACCTTACAATGAGCAGTTCTTC	CASSQSPAGPYNEQFF
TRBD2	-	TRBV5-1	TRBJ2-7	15	TGCGCCAGCAGCTTGACTAGCGGTTACTCCTACGAGCAGTACTTC	CASSLTSGYSYEQYF
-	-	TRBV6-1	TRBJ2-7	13	TGTGCCAGCGACTACGGGCCATACTACGAGCAGTACTTC	CASDYGPYYEQYF
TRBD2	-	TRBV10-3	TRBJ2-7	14	TGTGCCATCAGTGGGGTAGCGGGCCCCCTTGAGCAGTACTTC	CAISGVAGPLEQYF
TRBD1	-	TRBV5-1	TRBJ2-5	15	TGCGCCAGCAGCCCTGATCGACAGGGGCAAGAGACCCAGTACTTC	CASSPDRQGQETQYF
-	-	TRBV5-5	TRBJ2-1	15	TGTGCCAGCAGCTCCACAGAAGGCCCCTACAATGAGCAGTTCTTC	CASSSTEGPYNEQFF
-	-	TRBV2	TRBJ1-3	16	TGTGCCAGCAGTGCCGCAGGGCCGCACTCTGGAAACACCATATATTTT	CASSAAGPHSGNTIYF
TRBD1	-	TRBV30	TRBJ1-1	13	TGTGCCTGGAAGGGGACAGGGTACACTGAAGCTTTCTTT	CAWKGTGYTEAFF
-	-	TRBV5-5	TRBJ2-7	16	TGTGCCAGCAGCTTGGGAGGGGCAGGGATCGGCTACGAGCAGTACTTC	CASSLGGAGIGYEQYF
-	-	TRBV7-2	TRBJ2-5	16	TGTGCCAGCAGCTTAGGAGTAGGAGGGGGGGGAGAGACCCAGTACTTC	CASSLGVGGGGETQYF
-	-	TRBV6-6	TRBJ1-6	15	TGTGCCAGCAGTTACACGGGATCTGGAGTTTCACCCCTCCACTTT	CASSYTGSGVSPLHF
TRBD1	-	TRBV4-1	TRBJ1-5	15	TGCGCCAGCAGCCGAGGGACAGGGGGTGGTCAGCCCCAGCATTTT	CASSRGTGGGQPQHF
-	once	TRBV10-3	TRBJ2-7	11	TGTGCCATAAAATCCGACCACGAGCAGTACTTC	CAIKSDHEQYF
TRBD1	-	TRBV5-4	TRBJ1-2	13	TGTGCCAGCACTCTGGGACAGGGAAATGGCTACACCTTC	CASTLGQGNGYTF
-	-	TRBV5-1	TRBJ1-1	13	TGCGCCAGCAGCTTTACGTTGAACACTGAAGCTTTCTTT	CASSFTLNTEAFF
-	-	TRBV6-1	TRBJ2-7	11	TGTGCCAGCAGTCTAGGTGGGGAGCAGTACTTC	CASSLGGEQYF
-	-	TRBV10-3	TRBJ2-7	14	TGTGCCATCAGTGAGTCTTGGGGGGGCGACGAGCAGTACTTC	CAISESWGGDEQYF
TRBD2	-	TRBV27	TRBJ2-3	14	TGTGCCAGCAGTCCGACCCCTAGCGGGGAAACGCAGTATTTT	CASSPTPSGETQYF
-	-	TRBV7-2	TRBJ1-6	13	TGTGCCAGCAGCCGATTGCCGGGAAATCCCCTCCACTTT	CASSRLPGNPLHF
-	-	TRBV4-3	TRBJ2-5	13	TGCGCCAGCAGCCAAGAAACGAGGAAGACCCAGTACTTC	CASSQETRKTQYF
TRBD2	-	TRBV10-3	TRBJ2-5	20	TGTGCCATCAGTGAGTCAAGCAATTGGACTAGCGGGAGGGTAAGAGAGACCCAGTACTTC	CAISESSNWTSGRVRETQYF
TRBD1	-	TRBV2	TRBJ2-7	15	TGTGCCAGCCGAAGGGACAGGGCTTCCTCCTACGAGCAGTACTTC	CASRRDRASSYEQYF
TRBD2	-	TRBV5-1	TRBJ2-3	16	TGCGCCAGCAGCTACCTCCTAGCGGGGGTAACAGATACGCAGTATTTT	CASSYLLAGVTDTQYF
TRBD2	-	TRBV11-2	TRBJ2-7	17	TGTGCCAGCGGGACTAGCGGCTGGGAGGGGGAAACCTACGAGCAGTACTTC	CASGTSGWEGETYEQYF
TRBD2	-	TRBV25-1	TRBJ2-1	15	TGTGCCAGCAGTGGACTAGCAGCGGTGAAGATGGGGCAGTTCTTC	CASSGLAAVKMGQFF
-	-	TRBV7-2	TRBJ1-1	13	TGTGCCAGCAGCTTAAGGGGTCGACCTGAAGCTTTCTTT	CASSLRGRPEAFF
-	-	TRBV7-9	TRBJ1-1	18	TGTGCCAGCAGCTTAGAAAGGGCAAACAATCGAATGAACACTGAAGCTTTCTTT	CASSLERANNRMNTEAFF
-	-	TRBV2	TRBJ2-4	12	TGTGCCAGCAGTGGGGGGGCTGACATTCAGTACTTC	CASSGGADIQYF
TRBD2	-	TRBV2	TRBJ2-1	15	TGTGCCAGCAGTGAAGGGCTAGCGGGGTTAAATGAGCAGTTCTTC	CASSEGLAGLNEQFF
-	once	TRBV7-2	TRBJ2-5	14	TGTGCCAGCAGCTTAGACACGGCCCAAGAGACCCAGTACTTC	CASSLDTAQETQYF
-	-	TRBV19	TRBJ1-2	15	TGTGCCAGTAGTATAGAGAGGGAGCAGAGCTATGGCTACACCTTC	CASSIEREQSYGYTF
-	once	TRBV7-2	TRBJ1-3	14	TGTGCCAGCAGCTTAGTCAGCTCTGGAAACACCATATATTTT	CASSLVSSGNTIYF
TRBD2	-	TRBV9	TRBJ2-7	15	TGTGCCAGCAGCGTCGCTAGCGGGACCTCCTACGAGCAGTACTTC	CASSVASGTSYEQYF
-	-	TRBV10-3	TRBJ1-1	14	TGTGCCACCGCGGATTTTCAGGGCCGTGCTGAAGCTTTCTTT	CATADFQGRAEAFF
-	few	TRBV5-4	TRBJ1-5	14	TGTGCCAGCAGCTTGGGAGGGGGAAGTCAGCCCCAGCATTTT	CASSLGGGSQPQHF
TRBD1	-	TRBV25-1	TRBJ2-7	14	TGTGCCAGCAGTGTACCGGGACAGGGGTACGAGCAGTACTTC	CASSVPGQGYEQYF